Sequencing of this T cell receptor beta chain was carried out in a study of CD8+ T cells in alopecia areata. Findings and caveats of the study: Across lesional scalp, and particularly alopecia totalis/universalis, clonality surpassed that of normal scalp. It was less clear whether patients shared TCRs than it was in mice, possibly because of HLA.

Following RNA extraction, reverse transcription yielded cDNA that acted as the sequencing template. Sequencing used immunoSEQ multiplex PCR; TCRdb keeps in-frame clones, though not all of them. The data contain 100,000 to 150,000 clones, 47% of them singletons. Comment on this clone: Its antigen is unknown.

Alopecia areata patients had lesional scalp punch biopsies and peripheral blood taken from them. Sorting from PBMCs produced CD4+ and CD8+ T cells. The CDR3 has 13 amino acids. CDR1 MGHRA and CDR2 YSYEKL come from the germline V gene. Trimming took off 6 bases at V and 7 bases at J, with 12 bases between the two ends. This clonotype originated in a human donor with alopecia areata. The source material was NKG2D-low CD8+ T cells sorted from blood. J is TRBJ2-2 and V is TRBV4-1; TRBD2 is a possible D gene (7 bases). The CDR3 is CASRAGEGGELFF. DNA for the CDR3: TGCGCCAGCAGAGCAGGGGAGGGCGGGGAGCTGTTTTTT.